One T cell receptor beta chain is described in this entry. These data are taken from a study of CD8 T cells in Susac syndrome. The germline CDR1 and CDR2 sequences are SGHDN and FVKESK. The CDR3 runs 14 residues. V lost 6 bases, J lost 4 bases, and 7 bases stayed unmatched. With random hexamers, reverse transcription was performed on about 0.45 to 1 ug of RNA. It was immunoSEQ multiplex PCR that amplified TCR beta CDR3 across 54 Vbeta and 13 Jbeta. TCRdb re-called the immunoSEQ multiplex PCR reads through MiXCR, storing one row per CDR3 protein. Altogether fewer than 350,000 distinct CDR3 sequences are present, approximately 89% being singletons, with the ten largest covering about 0.17%.

The rearrangement uses TRBV14 and TRBJ2-5, with 8 bases identical to TRBD1. This clonotype originated in a human donor with multiple sclerosis. The sequenced sample was CD8+ T cells from PBMCs. As DNA, the CDR3 is TGTGCCAGCAGACTGACAGGGGAAGGAGAGACCCAGTACTTC. Its protein is CASRLTGEGETQYF.